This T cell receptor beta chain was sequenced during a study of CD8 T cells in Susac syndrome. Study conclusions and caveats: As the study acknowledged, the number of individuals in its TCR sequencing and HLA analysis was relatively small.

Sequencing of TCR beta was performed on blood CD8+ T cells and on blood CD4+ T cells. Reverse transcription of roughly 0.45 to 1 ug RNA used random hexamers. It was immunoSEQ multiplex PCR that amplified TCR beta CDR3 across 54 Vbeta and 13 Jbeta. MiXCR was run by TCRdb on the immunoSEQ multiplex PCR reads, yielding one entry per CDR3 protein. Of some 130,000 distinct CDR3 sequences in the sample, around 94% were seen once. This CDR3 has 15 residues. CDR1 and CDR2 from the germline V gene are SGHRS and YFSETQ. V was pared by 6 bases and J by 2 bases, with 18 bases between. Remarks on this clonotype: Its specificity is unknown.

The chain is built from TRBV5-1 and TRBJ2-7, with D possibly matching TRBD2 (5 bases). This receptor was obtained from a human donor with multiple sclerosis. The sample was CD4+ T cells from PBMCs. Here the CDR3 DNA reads TGCGCCAGCACCTCGGCAGGAGGCCCTACCTACGAGCAGTACTTC. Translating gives CASTSAGGPTYEQYF.